Listed below are T cell receptor beta chains from one sample, sequenced in a study of PD-1 blockade in classical Hodgkin lymphoma. Libraries were prepared by immunoSEQ multiplex PCR; TCRdb keeps only in-frame clonotypes and omits some of them. This table has roughly 86,000 clones, around 80% appearing once. The sample in question was peripheral blood mononuclear cells (PBMCs), obtained before the fourth cycle of nivolumab. Receptors originate from a human donor with classical Hodgkin lymphoma. The CDR3 runs from the conserved cysteine through the conserved F or W. D genes are given only for firm matches. Where a row states a size, it is once, few, many or the class of an expanded clone; other rows omit it.

TRBJ2-5	.	.	TRBV29-1	TGCAGCGTTTCGAGGGTAGGGGGGGGTCAAGAGACCCAGTACTTC	CSVSRVGGGQETQYF
TRBJ1-2	.	.	TRBV5-1	TGCGCCAGCAGCCCAGGAGAACCAGACCTCGGCTACACCTTC	CASSPGEPDLGYTF
TRBJ1-4	medium-sized	.	TRBV19	TGTGCCAGTAGTGGGATCGGGACAACTAATGAAAAACTGTTTTTT	CASSGIGTTNEKLFF
TRBJ2-2	few	.	TRBV19	TGTGCCAGTACCCAGTCCGGGGAGCTGTTTTTT	CASTQSGELFF
TRBJ1-5	few	TRBD1	TRBV6-5	TGTGCCAGCAGCCTGGGACAGGTGTCTTCGCCCCAGCATTTT	CASSLGQVSSPQHF
TRBJ2-3	.	TRBD2	TRBV7-3	TGTGCCAGCAGCCAACTAGCGGGAGGTACGCAGTATTTT	CASSQLAGGTQYF
TRBJ2-1	few	.	TRBV7-3	TGTGCCAGCAGCTTAGAGGCCGGTGATGAGCAGTTCTTC	CASSLEAGDEQFF
TRBJ2-2	few	TRBD1	TRBV14	TGTGCCAGCAGCCTACAGGGGTGGACCGGGGAGCTGTTTTTT	CASSLQGWTGELFF
TRBJ2-1	once	.	TRBV27	TGTGCCAGCAGTCCCCTAGTTGAGCAGTTCTTC	CASSPLVEQFF
TRBJ2-7	.	TRBD2	TRBV20-1	TGCAGTGTAGGGAGGGTGAGCGAGCAGTACTTC	CSVGRVSEQYF
TRBJ2-5	.	.	TRBV6-1	TGTGCCAGCGTCCGGGGCGGCGTGGAGACCCAGTACTTC	CASVRGGVETQYF
TRBJ2-1	few	TRBD2	TRBV19	TGTGCCAGTAGTATAGATACTGGACTAGCGGGAGTAAATGAGCAGTTCTTC	CASSIDTGLAGVNEQFF
TRBJ2-3	.	TRBD2	TRBV5-1	TGCGCCAGCAGCTTGTGGCTAGCGGGAGTTTTGGATACGCAGTATTTT	CASSLWLAGVLDTQYF
TRBJ2-1	.	TRBD1	TRBV10-3	TGTGCCATCAGATCCTCAGGGGGCGGTGGCAATGAGCAGTTCTTC	CAIRSSGGGGNEQFF
TRBJ1-2	few	TRBD1	TRBV4-1	TGCGCCAGCAGCCAAGCAGGGGGAAACGACTATGGCTACACCTTC	CASSQAGGNDYGYTF
TRBJ2-3	.	.	TRBV6-5	TGTGCCAGCAGTTACTCTTTCCTAAGCACAGATACGCAGTATTTT	CASSYSFLSTDTQYF
TRBJ1-4	.	.	TRBV7-9	TGTGCCAGCAGCTTAGCACGGGGGGCAAGGGAAAAACTGTTTTTT	CASSLARGAREKLFF
TRBJ2-7	.	.	TRBV7-5	TGTGTCAGAAGCTCTCTAGCGGGAAGCTCCTACGAGCAGTACTTC	CVRSSLAGSSYEQYF
TRBJ2-2	few	TRBD1	TRBV2	TGTGCCAGCAGCCCCGAGGGACAGCCGAACACCGGGGAGCTGTTTTTT	CASSPEGQPNTGELFF
TRBJ2-7	.	.	TRBV10-3	TGTGCCATCAGTGAGTTTTCCGAGCAGTACTTC	CAISEFSEQYF
TRBJ2-7	once	.	TRBV14	TGTGCCAGCAGCCAAGGGGTTTCTACCGAGCAGTACTTC	CASSQGVSTEQYF
TRBJ1-2	.	.	TRBV18	TGTGCCAGCTCACCGGACAGCCCTAACTATGGCTACACCTTC	CASSPDSPNYGYTF